This record looks at one T cell receptor beta chain sequence and its context. These data are taken from a study of T cells in Graves' hyperthyroidism and ophthalmopathy. Thyroid ultrasound and orbital computed tomography, with clinical symptoms and serum thyroxine and TRAb, informed diagnoses. TCR beta CDR3 sequences were amplified from RNA transcripts. Initially, a first-round RT-PCR of the TCR CDR3 employed the HTBI primer set. TCRdb re-called the multiplex PCR reads with MiXCR, one entry per CDR3 protein. Found here are about 570,000 distinct CDR3 sequences, about 43% of them singletons; the top ten hold 15% to 20%. Germline CDR1 DFQATT, CDR2 SNEGSKA (reference sequence). CDR3 size: 10 residues. V shed 8 bases and J shed 10 bases, with 14 bases lying between them.

This chain links TRBV20-1 with TRBJ1-1; no clear D. The sample was peripheral blood or thyroid tissue (not recorded which). The source of this sequence is an adult woman with Graves' disease, either hyperthyroidism or ophthalmopathy (not recorded which). CDR3 sequence (DNA): TGCAGTAGGGAGGGTTTGGGAGCTTTCTTT. Translating it yields CSREGLGAFF.